The 9 T cell receptor beta chains presented below share a single source sample, sequenced in a study of T cells in Graves' hyperthyroidism and ophthalmopathy. There were TCR beta CDR3 regions amplified from RNA transcripts. First-round RT-PCR of the TCR CDR3 relied on the HTBI primer set. One entry per CDR3 protein, called by TCRdb with MiXCR from the multiplex PCR reads. The sample has hundreds of thousands of distinct CDR3 sequences; roughly 15% are singletons. The sequenced sample consisted of blood. The source of these receptors is a woman under 30 with Graves' hyperthyroidism.

In the case of this clonotype: The junction does not match germline at one end; this may be a read error. CDR3 coding DNA: TGTGCCAGCAGGTCTCCGGGACGAATGAACACTGAAGCTTCCTTT. Amino acids: CASRSPGRMNTEASF. This rearrangement joins TRBV12-3 or TRBV12-4 to TRBJ1-1; possibly TRBD1 for D (5 bases). This CDR3 is 15 amino acids long.

This clonotype was counted only a few times. This chain uses TRBV29-1 with TRBJ1-1; TRBD1 agrees at 9 bases. This CDR3 has 15 amino acids. With 1 base clipped from V and 3 bases from J, the junction kept 6 bases outside the gene matches. Germline CDR1 is SQVTM and CDR2 is ANQGSEA. The CDR3 sequence is CSVEVSDRGYTEAFF. In DNA, the CDR3 is TGCAGCGTTGAAGTATCTGACAGGGGGTACACTGAAGCTTTCTTT.

This clonotype turned up a few times. V and J are TRBV6-5 and TRBJ1-5; D uncertain. CDR1 MNHEY and CDR2 SVGAGI come from the germline V gene. CDR3 size: 18 residues. Trimming stripped 1 base from V and 0 bases from J, with 16 bases between. Here the CDR3 reads CASSYLGMDVYSNQPQHF. The DNA of the CDR3 is TGTGCCAGCAGTTACTTGGGGATGGACGTTTATAGCAATCAGCCCCAGCATTTT.

In its sample, this clonotype was seen many times. The chain employs TRBV5-4 and TRBJ1-1; a weak D match, TRBD1 (5 bases). The V end lost 6 bases, the J end lost 1 base, and 13 bases lay between the germline ends. From germline, CDR1 is SGHNT and CDR2 YYREEE (reference sequence). The CDR3 is made up of 14 amino acids. CDR3 protein: CASTRLGTNTEAFF. The CDR3 bases are TGTGCCAGCACCCGGCTGGGGACGAACACTGAAGCTTTCTTT.

On this clonotype itself: Given a much more abundant clone one base away, this may be a read error. The chain carries TRBV2 and TRBJ1-5; TRBD1 is a possible D gene (6 bases). This CDR3 comprises 12 residues. The germline gives CDR1 SNHLY, CDR2 FYNNEI. V was trimmed by 6 bases and J by 9 bases, leaving 12 bases between them. CDR3 bases: TGTGCCAGCAGCGTGGGACATCTGCCCCAGCATTTT. Translating it yields CASSVGHLPQHF.

CDR3 sequence reads: CAIRRDGVTRGPLHF. The CDR3 region has the DNA TGTGCCATCAGACGAGACGGGGTAACTAGGGGCCCCCTCCACTTT. J is TRBJ1-6 and V is TRBV10-3; possible D gene TRBD1, 5 bases. The CDR3 length is 15 residues. The germline gives CDR1 ENHRY, CDR2 SYGVKD. V was pared by 6 bases and J by 13 bases, with 22 bases between.

A few counts support this clonotype. The rearrangement uses TRBV20-1 and TRBJ1-4; possibly TRBD1 for D (5 bases). Trimming pared 1 base from V and 6 bases from J, leaving 15 bases between. This CDR3 contains 15 residues. The germline gives CDR1 DFQATT, CDR2 SNEGSKA (reference sequence). CDR3 loop: CSARVSAGPDEKLFF. CDR3 bases: TGCAGTGCTAGAGTCTCGGCAGGGCCCGATGAAAAACTGTTTTTT.

The table lists this clonotype with many counts. The V call is TRBV20-1, the J call TRBJ2-1; D is unclear. V lost 5 bases and J 2 bases, leaving 16 bases between the germline ends. The CDR3 is 15 residues long. From germline, CDR1 is DFQATT and CDR2 SNEGSKA (reference sequence). This CDR3 reads CSAESHHGAYNEQFF. The CDR3 DNA is TGCAGTGCTGAGAGCCATCATGGGGCCTACAATGAGCAGTTCTTC.

The chain is built from TRBV28 and TRBJ2-1, with 12 bases lining up with TRBD2. Germline V CDR1 and CDR2: MDHEN, SYDVKM. J was trimmed by 10 bases and V by 4 bases; bases with no gene match: 8. The CDR3 consists of 15 residues. The CDR3 nucleotides are TGTGCCAGCAGTTCACTACTAGCGGGAGGAGAGGAGCAGTTCTTC. Translating gives CASSSLLAGGEEQFF.